This entry is about one T cell receptor (beta chain). The length of the CDR3 is 13 residues. From germline, CDR1 is MDHEN and CDR2 SYDVKM. Deletions cut 2 bases from V and 8 bases from J, with 12 bases between. Here immunoSEQ multiplex PCR was the method, and the copy in TCRdb shows in-frame clones only, minus some. The table shows under 30,000 clones, with more than 65% occurring only once. The entry originates in a study of PD-1 blockade in classical Hodgkin lymphoma. After autologous stem cell transplantation all patients relapsed, and prior brentuximab vedotin exposure differed between cohorts. This receptor was identified in a human donor with classical Hodgkin lymphoma. The sequences come from peripheral blood mononuclear cells (PBMCs), collected before the second cycle of nivolumab. The V call is TRBV28, the J call TRBJ1-2; D is perhaps TRBD1 (5 bases). Here the CDR3 reads CASSLQVRGGYTF. CDR3 in DNA: TGTGCCAGCAGTTTACAGGTCCGGGGGGGCTACACCTTC.